Sequencing of this T cell receptor beta chain was carried out in a study of identical twins. Study-wide points: Among out-of-frame alpha sequences shared by twins, low generation probability occurred in excess. Carriage of fewer insertions was seen in abundant cord blood beta clonotypes, whereas memory repertoires showed none.

A universal primer site arose from template switching, and cDNA bore unique molecular identifiers. MiXCR, run by TCRdb on the 5' RACE reads, gives a single entry per CDR3 protein. The table lists roughly 1.6 million distinct CDR3 sequences, less than 40% of them singletons, with about 0.3% in the top ten. In regard to this clonotype: Its antigen is still unknown.

Material: cord blood. This receptor was identified in a newborn girl in good health.

CDR3 bases: TGCAGTGCGACTAGCGGGCCAGGCGGGGGCACAGATACGCAGTATTTT. It specifies CSATSGPGGGTDTQYF. V gene TRBV20-1 combines with J gene TRBJ2-3, with 10 bases aligning to TRBD2. The CDR3 contains 16 residues. V was pared by 6 bases and J by 1 base, with 10 bases of the junction left unmatched. The V gene's germline CDR1 is DFQATT and CDR2 SNEGSKA (reference sequence).